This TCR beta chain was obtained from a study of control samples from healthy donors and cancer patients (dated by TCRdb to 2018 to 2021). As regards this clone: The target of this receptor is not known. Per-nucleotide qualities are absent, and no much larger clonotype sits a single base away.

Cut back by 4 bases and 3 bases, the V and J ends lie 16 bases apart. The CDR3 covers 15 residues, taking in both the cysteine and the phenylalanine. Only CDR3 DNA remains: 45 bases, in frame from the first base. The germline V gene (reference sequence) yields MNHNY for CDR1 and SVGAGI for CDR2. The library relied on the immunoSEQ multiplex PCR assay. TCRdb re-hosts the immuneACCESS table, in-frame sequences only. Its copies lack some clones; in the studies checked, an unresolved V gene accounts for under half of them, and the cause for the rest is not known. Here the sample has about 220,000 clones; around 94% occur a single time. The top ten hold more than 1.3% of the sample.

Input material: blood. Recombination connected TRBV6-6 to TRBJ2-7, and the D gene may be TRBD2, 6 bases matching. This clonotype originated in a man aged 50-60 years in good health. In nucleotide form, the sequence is TGTGCCAGCAGTTGGACGGGGGAGAGGCACTACGAGCAGTACTTC. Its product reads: CASSWTGERHYEQYF.